This T cell receptor beta chain was documented in a study of primary melanoma T cells and metastatic recurrence (dated by TCRdb to 2018 to 2020). About the investigation overall: A total of approximately 200 primary melanomas made up the cohort, all of stage T2 to T4 and more than 1 mm thick. The study examined whether T-cell fraction and T-cell repertoire clonality in primary melanoma tumors predicted patient outcome. Progression-free survival was the clinical outcome compared against the T-cell fraction measured by TCR beta sequencing. Histopathological grading of tumor-infiltrating lymphocytes was compared with the T-cell fraction derived from sequencing. Here is what the overall study found, with its caveats: An effective T-cell-mediated antitumor response in primary melanoma was presented by the authors only as a suggestion rather than as a demonstrated mechanism. A T-cell fraction above 20% appeared protective regardless of ulceration status, mitotic rate or nodal disease. Compared with adding any other histopathological variable to tumor thickness, adding T-cell fraction reportedly produced a bigger improvement in progression-free survival prediction. Progression-free survival was reportedly predicted by the tumor T-cell fraction independently of thickness, ulceration, mitotic rate and age.

The table lists this clone with a few counts. Its antigen target is currently unknown. Qualities for individual bases were not recorded, and no much larger clone is one base off. Patients had primary melanoma that had been surgically resected and was considered potentially curable but at risk of metastatic recurrence. The method behind the library was the immunoSEQ multiplex PCR assay. Primary melanoma tumor tissue underwent high-throughput sequencing of the T-cell receptor beta chain. The paper's processing steps were these. Among the repertoire analyses were the distribution of insertions and deletions and the sharing of TCRB CDR3 between samples. The predictive value of the T-cell fraction was ranked against histopathological variables by a gradient-boosted model. TCRdb provides this immuneACCESS table in a form limited to in-frame rearrangements. Some clones are lacking; in checked studies, under half of them reflect an unresolved V gene, and why the rest are absent is not known. V and J calls and clone size come straight from that table; D and trimming were deduced from the DNA. The sample profile shows over 120 clones; 84% of them were found once. The ten largest clones add up to about a sixth of the sample.

The origin of this receptor is a human donor with melanoma. Material: melanoma tumor tissue.

The nucleotide sequence is given as TGTGCCAGCAGCTTGGCTAGGGCCAACACTGAAGCTTTCTTT. Its translation is CASSLARANTEAFF. The chain employs TRBV11-3 and TRBJ1-1; a confident D gene designation cannot be given. The cysteine opens and the phenylalanine closes a CDR3 of 14 amino acids. Only the CDR3 region is kept as DNA, spanning 42 bases read in frame from base 1. According to the germline V gene, CDR1 reads SGHNT and CDR2 reads YENEEA. V is cut by 3 bases and J by 2 bases, and the space between the germline ends is 10 bases.